Each of the 21 T cell receptor beta chains below was sequenced from the same sample in a study of radiotherapy plus CTLA-4 blockade in lung cancer. Libraries were prepared by immunoSEQ multiplex PCR; TCRdb keeps only in-frame clonotypes and omits some of them. This table has some 110,000 clones, 75% to 90% appearing once. The starting material was peripheral blood, obtained from a patient treated with radiotherapy plus ipilimumab. Source of these receptors: a human donor with non-small cell lung cancer that progressed on radiotherapy plus ipilimumab.

V usage is TRBV19 and J usage is TRBJ2-5; the match to TRBD2 covers 7 bases. Trimming took 2 bases from V and 7 from J; bases not matched to a gene: 13. CDR1 and CDR2 (germline): LNHDA, SQIVND (reference sequence). The CDR3 extends over 16 amino acids. The CDR3, as DNA: TGTGCCAGTAGTATACGCGGGAGTGGGTTTCTTGTGACCCAGTACTTC. Protein sequence: CASSIRGSGFLVTQYF.

The chain recombines TRBV5-1 with TRBJ2-3; no clear D gene. The CDR3 is made up of 14 amino acids. Germline assignment: CDR1 SGHRS and CDR2 YFSETQ. V was shortened by 0 bases and J by 2 bases, with 7 bases between the two germline ends. The CDR3 coding sequence is TGCGCCAGCAGCTTGGCCACCACCACAGATACGCAGTATTTT. Translating gives CASSLATTTDTQYF.

This clone occurred once. The V call is TRBV6-4, the J call TRBJ2-1; a weak D match, TRBD2 (5 bases). V was clipped by 8 bases and J by 7 bases, with 9 bases between them. Per the germline V gene, CDR1 is MRHNA and CDR2 is SNTAGT. There are 11 residues in the CDR3. CDR3 residues: CASPGVNEQFF. The CDR3, as DNA: TGTGCCAGCCCCGGGGTTAATGAGCAGTTCTTC.

This clone was picked up one time. This chain uses TRBV9 with TRBJ2-2, with 11 bases identical to TRBD2. Germline CDR1 and CDR2: SGDLS and YYNGEE. CDR3 size: 16 residues. V trimming: 5 bases; J trimming: 1 base; junction bases outside the gene matches: 4. The CDR3 spells CASSAGLAGNTGELFF. The CDR3 DNA follows: TGTGCCAGCAGTGCTGGACTAGCGGGGAACACCGGGGAGCTGTTTTTT.

This chain joins TRBV20-1 and TRBJ2-7; weak D call: TRBD2 (5 bases). CDR3 length: 11 residues. Looked up from germline, CDR1 is DFQATT and CDR2 is SNEGSKA (reference sequence). V lost 5 bases and J lost 5, with 10 bases in between. This CDR3 is CSALAGNEQYF. The CDR3 DNA follows: TGCAGTGCTCTAGCTGGCAACGAGCAGTACTTC.

The chain recombines TRBV6-5 with TRBJ1-2; 8 nucleotides agree with TRBD1. J was trimmed by 0 bases and V by 7 bases; bases with no gene match: 7. The germline V gene encodes CDR1 MNHEY and CDR2 SVGAGI. The CDR3 totals 15 residues. The CDR3 DNA sequence: TGTGCCAGCATTTCCCGGGACAGGTCTAACTATGGCTACACCTTC. Amino acid sequence: CASISRDRSNYGYTF.

This chain uses TRBV20-1 with TRBJ2-3; D is uncertain. The assigned J gene may be wrong: the sequence end matches TRBJ1-5 better. Germline V gives CDR1 DFQATT, CDR2 SNEGSKA (reference sequence). The CDR3 spans 10 residues. The CDR3 DNA reads TGCAGTGTCGGTGGGCACACGCAGCATTTT. It encodes CSVGGHTQHF.

This clone was seen a single time. For the CDR3, the DNA is TGTGCCAGCAGAGCGGGACAGAACACCGGGGAGCTGTTTTTT. This encodes CASRAGQNTGELFF. The chain has TRBV2 and TRBJ2-2; possibly TRBD2 for D (7 bases). V was clipped by 6 bases and J by 1 base, with 9 bases between them. Germline-derived CDR1 and CDR2 are SNHLY and FYNNEI. This CDR3 is 14 amino acids long.

J is TRBJ2-3 and V is TRBV5-1, with TRBD2 as a possible D gene (5 bases). V dropped 4 bases and J dropped 3 bases, with 9 bases sitting between them. This CDR3 is 13 amino acids long. Germline-derived CDR1 and CDR2 are SGHRS and YFSETQ. The CDR3 loop is CASSARETDTQYF. In DNA, the CDR3 is TGCGCCAGCAGCGCTAGGGAGACAGATACGCAGTATTTT.

V usage is TRBV7-2 and J usage is TRBJ1-3, with a tentative D call TRBD1 (6 bases). Per the germline V gene, CDR1 is SGHTA and CDR2 is FQGNSA. Trimming removed 5 bases at V and 4 bases at J, with 9 bases between. CDR3 length: 13 residues. In DNA form, the CDR3 reads TGTGCCAGCAGCCCCAGGGGAGGAAACACCATATATTTT. This encodes CASSPRGGNTIYF.

The V call is TRBV5-1, the J call TRBJ1-1; D perhaps matches TRBD1 (6 bases). This CDR3 comprises 16 residues. Trimming cost V 6 bases and J 8 bases, with 26 bases left between them. The germline CDR1 and CDR2 sequences are SGHRS and YFSETQ. CDR3 nucleotide sequence: TGCGCCAGCACGACAGGCCCGGCAGGGTCCGGTAACGAAGCTTTCTTT. Translation gives CASTTGPAGSGNEAFF.

The V and J genes are TRBV7-2 and TRBJ2-5, with 8 positions matching TRBD2. Trimming at V came to 2 bases and at J to 5 bases, leaving 7 bases not matched to a gene. Germline lookup yields CDR1 SGHTA and CDR2 FQGNSA. This CDR3 has 15 amino acids. This chain's CDR3 is CASSLIEAGDETQYF. CDR3 coding DNA: TGTGCCAGCAGCTTAATAGAAGCGGGGGACGAGACCCAGTACTTC.

This clone has a single count. This chain links TRBV10-2 with TRBJ2-1; D is uncertain. CDR3 length: 14 residues. V gave up 1 base and J gave up 5 bases, with 9 bases separating them. Germline assignment: CDR1 WSHSY and CDR2 SAAADI. In DNA, the CDR3 is TGCGCCAGCAGTGAGTTGAACAGCCACAATGAGCAGTTCTTC. This gives the protein CASSELNSHNEQFF.

This sequence joins TRBV7-9 and TRBJ2-7; 9 nucleotides agree with TRBD1. CDR1 is SEHNR, CDR2 FQNEAQ, per germline (reference sequence). This CDR3 comprises 15 residues. Germline trimming cut 5 bases from V and 2 bases from J; bases unmatched to any gene: 7. This CDR3 reads CASSPGQGKTYEQYF. In nucleotides, the CDR3 is TGTGCCAGCAGCCCAGGACAGGGGAAGACCTACGAGCAGTACTTC.

The V gene is TRBV5-6, the J gene TRBJ2-1; TRBD1 matches 9 bases. The CDR3 is 15 amino acids. Germline CDR1 SGHDT, CDR2 YYEEEE. The J segment lost 4 bases and the V segment lost 2 bases, leaving 4 bases of the junction unmatched. In DNA, the CDR3 is TGTGCCAGCAGCTTTAGGGACAGGGATTACAATGAGCAGTTCTTC. Its protein product is CASSFRDRDYNEQFF.

This chain links TRBV5-1 with TRBJ2-1; perhaps TRBD1 as D (7 bases). The CDR3 has 15 amino acids. V dropped 2 bases and J dropped 6 bases, with 15 bases sitting between them. CDR1 SGHRS and CDR2 YFSETQ come from the germline V gene. The CDR3 sequence: CASSFLRQGGNEQFF. The CDR3 DNA follows: TGCGCCAGCAGCTTCCTACGCCAGGGGGGCAATGAGCAGTTCTTC.

The chain couples TRBV5-1 to TRBJ2-7; 14 bases are shared with TRBD2. V dropped 0 bases and J dropped 6; count of bases not matched to a gene: 14. This CDR3 is 19 amino acids long. CDR1 and CDR2 from the germline V gene are SGHRS and YFSETQ. The CDR3 sequence is CASSLAGLAGESRSGEQYF. CDR3 nucleotides: TGCGCCAGCAGCTTGGCGGGACTAGCGGGAGAATCGAGATCGGGCGAGCAGTACTTC.

The chain employs TRBV5-1 and TRBJ2-1; tentatively, D is TRBD2 (6 bases). Germline V gene sequence: CDR1 SGHRS, CDR2 YFSETQ. The ends were cut back, 4 bases at V and 6 bases at J, with 17 bases in the middle. CDR3 length: 15 amino acids. The DNA for the CDR3 is TGCGCCAGCAGCACGGGACCCGGGGGTTCCAATGAGCAGTTCTTC. Its protein is CASSTGPGGSNEQFF. The variable domain in full, with the rest retrieved from reference TRBV5-1 and TRBJ2-1, is KAGVTQTPRYLIKTRGQQVTLSCSPISGHRSVSWYQQTPGQGLQFLFEYFSETQRNKGNFPGRFSGRQFSNSRSEMNVSTLELGDSALYLCASSTGPGGSNEQFFGPGTRLTVL.

CDR3 sequence (DNA): TGTGCCAGCAGCCACCGGAACACTGAAGCTTTCTTT. It codes for CASSHRNTEAFF. The J gene is TRBJ1-1, the V gene TRBV25-1; D ambiguous. This CDR3 contains 12 residues. Germline loops: CDR1 MGHDK, CDR2 SYGVNS. Deletions cut 6 bases from V and 1 base from J, with 6 bases between.

CDR3 DNA: TGTGCCAGCAGCCCTCTATTGGGAGCTTCGTACAATGAGCAGTTCTTC. Encoded protein: CASSPLLGASYNEQFF. This rearrangement joins TRBV5-6 to TRBJ2-1; a weak D match, TRBD2 (5 bases). The V gene lost 4 bases and the J gene lost 4 bases, with 18 bases spanning the gap. Germline-derived CDR1 and CDR2 are SGHDT and YYEEEE. This CDR3 spans 16 amino acids. The variable domain in full, with the rest retrieved from reference TRBV5-6 and TRBJ2-1, is DAGVTQSPTHLIKTRGQQVTLRCSPKSGHDTVSWYQQALGQGPQFIFQYYEEEERQRGNFPDRFSGHQFPNYSSELNVNALLLGDSALYLCASSPLLGASYNEQFFGPGTRLTVL.

The chain employs TRBV5-1 and TRBJ2-3, with TRBD2 as a possible D gene (6 bases). The length of the CDR3 is 16 residues. Between the trimmed V and J ends, which lost 3 bases and 0 bases, there was a span of 14 bases. CDR1 and CDR2 (germline): SGHRS, YFSETQ. The CDR3 DNA is TGCGCCAGCAGCTCTGGAGGCCGGGAGAGCACAGATACGCAGTATTTT. Translating it yields CASSSGGRESTDTQYF. Full variable domain (remainder filled in from reference TRBV5-1 and TRBJ2-3): KAGVTQTPRYLIKTRGQQVTLSCSPISGHRSVSWYQQTPGQGLQFLFEYFSETQRNKGNFPGRFSGRQFSNSRSEMNVSTLELGDSALYLCASSSGGRESTDTQYFGPGTRLTVL.